These T cell receptor beta chains were read from a single sample in a study of shared clonotypes between healthy human individuals. Some clones are missing from TCRdb's copy, which holds only in-frame ones; the method was immunoSEQ multiplex PCR. The sample has 2 million to 2.5 million clones, nearly 97% seen once. The material sequenced was naive CD4+ T cells sorted from blood. These TCRs come from a man aged 18 to 35 in good health. CDR3s include the opening cysteine and the closing phenylalanine or tryptophan. D genes are given only for firm matches. The listing skips clone size in some rows; elsewhere it reads once, few, many or a size class.

d_call	clone_size	v_call	j_call	cdr3_aa	cdr3_nt
.	.	TRBV10-3	TRBJ2-7	CAISDMGQNYEQYF	TGTGCCATCAGTGATATGGGACAAAACTACGAGCAGTACTTC
.	.	TRBV5-4	TRBJ1-4	CASSLVGRNEKLFF	TGTGCCAGCAGCTTGGTCGGGAGAAACGAAAAACTGTTTTTT
TRBD2	.	TRBV7-2	TRBJ2-7	CASSPGLAGYEQYF	TGTGCCAGCAGCCCGGGACTAGCGGGTTACGAGCAGTACTTC
.	.	TRBV7-9	TRBJ1-2	CASSLAAATYGYTF	TGTGCCAGCAGCTTAGCAGCTGCAACCTATGGCTACACCTTC
TRBD2	.	TRBV10-3	TRBJ2-3	CAISESGGAVSTDTQYF	TGTGCCATCAGTGAAAGCGGGGGGGCCGTAAGCACAGATACGCAGTATTTT
.	.	TRBV2	TRBJ1-1	CASSGMNTEAFF	TGTGCCAGCAGTGGCATGAACACTGAAGCTTTCTTT
.	.	TRBV18	TRBJ2-2	CASSPLGTGELFF	TGTGCCAGCTCACCGCTAGGGACCGGGGAGCTGTTTTTT
.	once	TRBV30	TRBJ2-7	CACLSRGNSYEQYF	TGTGCCTGTCTTTCGAGAGGGAACTCCTACGAGCAGTACTTC
.	.	TRBV5-6	TRBJ2-5	CASSPRTGRGETQYF	TGTGCCAGCAGCCCACGGACTGGGAGGGGGGAGACCCAGTACTTC
.	.	TRBV5-4	TRBJ2-7	CASSLLDEQYF	TGTGCCAGCAGCTTGCTCGACGAGCAGTACTTC
TRBD1	.	TRBV10-3	TRBJ2-3	CAISESRRGQGKTDTQYF	TGTGCCATCAGTGAGTCTCGCAGGGGGCAAGGGAAGACAGATACGCAGTATTTT
.	.	TRBV6-1	TRBJ2-5	CASSEGYGGWGETQYF	TGTGCCAGCAGTGAAGGGTACGGGGGTTGGGGAGAGACCCAGTACTTC
TRBD2	.	TRBV5-6	TRBJ2-5	CASSLRTSGGKETQYF	TGTGCCAGCAGCCTTCGGACTAGCGGGGGTAAAGAGACCCAGTACTTC
.	once	TRBV2	TRBJ1-1	CASSAGNQNTEAFF	TGTGCCAGCAGTGCGGGAAATCAAAACACTGAAGCTTTCTTT
.	once	TRBV23-1	TRBJ1-5	CASSQSGGKGNQPQHF	TGCGCCAGCAGTCAATCGGGGGGGAAGGGCAATCAGCCCCAGCATTTT
.	.	TRBV10-1	TRBJ1-4	CASSSGTASTNEKLFF	TGCGCCAGCAGTTCGGGGACGGCCTCAACTAATGAAAAACTGTTTTTT
.	.	TRBV29-1	TRBJ1-1	CSVGGGGREAFF	TGCAGCGTTGGAGGCGGAGGCCGTGAAGCTTTCTTT
TRBD2	.	TRBV5-4	TRBJ2-3	CASRPTSGVTDTQYF	TGTGCCAGCAGACCGACTAGCGGGGTAACAGATACGCAGTATTTT
.	once	TRBV7-9	TRBJ1-1	CASGSIGGGTEAFF	TGTGCCAGCGGTTCTATAGGGGGTGGGACTGAAGCTTTCTTT
TRBD1	.	TRBV7-9	TRBJ1-5	CASSQEDRSGNQPQHF	TGTGCCAGCAGTCAAGAGGACAGGTCGGGGAATCAGCCCCAGCATTTT
.	.	TRBV28	TRBJ1-5	CASSTSGLNQPQHF	TGTGCCAGCAGTACGTCCGGGCTCAATCAGCCCCAGCATTTT
TRBD1	.	TRBV18	TRBJ1-5	CATKQGNNQPQHF	TGTGCCACTAAACAGGGGAATAATCAGCCCCAGCATTTT
TRBD2	.	TRBV5-1	TRBJ2-7	CASSQGLAATYEQYF	TGCGCCAGCAGCCAGGGACTAGCAGCGACCTACGAGCAGTACTTC
.	.	TRBV5-8	TRBJ1-1	CASAPLNTEAFF	TGTGCCAGTGCACCTTTGAACACTGAAGCTTTCTTT
.	.	TRBV6-1	TRBJ2-7	CASSEGPTYEQYF	TGTGCCAGCAGCGAAGGGCCTACCTACGAGCAGTACTTC